This entry features one T cell receptor (beta chain) sequence. Original handling: Estimates of nucleated cell counts were drawn from the amplification of reference gene primers. Generated by immunoSEQ multiplex PCR, the TCRdb table keeps only in-frame clones and is missing some. V and J calls and clone size are as listed in that table; D and trimming were resolved from the DNA. Of 250,000 or so clones detected, over 75% appear once; the ten largest clones hold around 1.8%. This entry belongs to a study of blood T cell repertoires in COVID-19. V shed 1 base and J 7 bases; nucleotides not matched to a gene: 7. Per germline, CDR1 LGHDT and CDR2 YNNKEL (reference sequence). The length of the CDR3 is 14 residues.

Input material: PBMCs or T cells enriched from blood (not recorded which). The rearrangement uses TRBV3-1 (or the pseudogene TRBV3-2) and TRBJ2-7; 7 bases are shared with TRBD2. The sequence was collected from a man aged 40-50 years who had recovered from COVID-19. CDR3 sequence (DNA): TGTGCCAGCAGCCAAGTTTTTTTCGGGGGGGAGCAGTACTTC. Translation gives CASSQVFFGGEQYF.